These 6 T cell receptor beta chains were all obtained from the same sample, sequenced in a study of identical twins. TCRdb fed the 5' RACE reads into MiXCR, producing one record per CDR3 protein. The sample includes 500,000 or so distinct CDR3 sequences, approximately 15% of them seen just once. The sample was also linked to a second study, of yellow fever vaccine responses in identical twins.

The sequenced material came from CD4+ T cells sorted from blood. The receptors derive from a young woman in good health.

The genes are TRBV6-2 or TRBV6-3 and TRBJ2-1; TRBD2 aligns across 10 bases. Per germline, CDR1 MNHEY and CDR2 SVGEGT. The CDR3 contains 18 residues. V shed 3 bases, J shed 0 bases, and the junction held 8 bases outside the gene matches. CDR3 bases: TGTGCCAGCAGTTATCCGAGGACTAGCGGACGCTCCTACAATGAGCAGTTCTTC. Translating gives CASSYPRTSGRSYNEQFF.

CDR3 loop: CASSSDFAGANVLTF. CDR3 in DNA: TGTGCCAGCAGCTCGGACTTTGCTGGGGCCAACGTCCTGACTTTC. The chain employs TRBV5-4 and TRBJ2-6, with D maybe TRBD2 (5 bases). Trimming removed 3 bases from V and 2 bases from J, with 9 bases in between. Germline CDR1 reads SGHNT; CDR2 reads YYREEE (reference sequence). CDR3 length: 15 amino acids.

In its sample, this clonotype was seen many times. The chain couples TRBV18 to TRBJ2-3, with unresolved D. With 5 bases removed from V and 3 bases from J, the gap between germline ends came to 6 bases. The CDR3 totals 12 residues. The V gene's germline CDR1 is KGHSH and CDR2 LQKENI. The CDR3 DNA reads as TGTGCCAGCTCATACGAAACAGATACGCAGTATTTT. This translates into CASSYETDTQYF.

This clonotype has only a few counts. The chain is built from TRBV20-1 and TRBJ2-4; 7 bases agree with TRBD2. The V and J ends lost 0 bases and 8 bases, in that order; junction bases with no gene match: 10. This CDR3 comprises 15 residues. Germline values: CDR1 DFQATT, CDR2 SNEGSKA (reference sequence). The CDR3: CSAREGGDYFDIQYF. The CDR3 DNA is TGCAGTGCTAGAGAGGGGGGGGACTACTTCGACATTCAGTACTTC.

The V and J genes are TRBV21-1 and TRBJ2-7; TRBD1, as called in the table, went unchecked against the DNA. TRBV21-1 is termed a pseudogene. This CDR3 spans 15 amino acids. In nucleotides, the CDR3 is TGTGCCAGCAGCAGGGGAGACAGGAACCTCTACGAGCAGTACTTC. Its protein is CASSRGDRNLYEQYF.

CDR3 in amino acids: CASRKGTDTQYF. The CDR3 DNA reads TGTGCCAGCAGGAAGGGCACAGATACGCAGTATTTT. J is TRBJ2-3 and V is TRBV7-2; D uncertain. Germline lookup yields CDR1 SGHTA and CDR2 FQGNSA. The CDR3 has 12 residues. The ends were cut back, 6 bases at V and 1 base at J, with 5 bases in the middle. The whole variable domain, remainder taken from reference TRBV7-2 and TRBJ2-3, is GAGVSQSPSNKVTEKGKDVELRCDPISGHTALYWYRQSLGQGLEFLIYFQGNSAPDKSGLPSDRFSAERTGGSVSTLTIQRTQQEDSAVYLCASRKGTDTQYFGPGTRLTVL.